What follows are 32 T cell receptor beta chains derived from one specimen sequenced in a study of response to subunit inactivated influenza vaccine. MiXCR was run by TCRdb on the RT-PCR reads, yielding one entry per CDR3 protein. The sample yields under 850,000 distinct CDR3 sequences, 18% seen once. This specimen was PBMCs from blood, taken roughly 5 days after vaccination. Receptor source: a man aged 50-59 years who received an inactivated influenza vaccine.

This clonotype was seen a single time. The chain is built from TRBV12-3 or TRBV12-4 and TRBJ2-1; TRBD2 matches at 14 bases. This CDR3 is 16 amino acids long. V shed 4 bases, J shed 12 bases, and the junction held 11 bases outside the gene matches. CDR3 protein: CASSSTSGGAGDGQFF. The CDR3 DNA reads TGTGCCAGCAGTTCGACTAGCGGGGGGGCCGGGGATGGGCAGTTCTTC.

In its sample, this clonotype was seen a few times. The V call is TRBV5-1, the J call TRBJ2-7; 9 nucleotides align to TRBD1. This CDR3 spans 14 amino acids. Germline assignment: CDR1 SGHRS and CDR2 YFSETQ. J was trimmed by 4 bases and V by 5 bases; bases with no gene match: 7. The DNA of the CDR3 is TGCGCCAGCAGGGACCGGGACAGGGTTTACGAGCAGTACTTC. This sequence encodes CASRDRDRVYEQYF.

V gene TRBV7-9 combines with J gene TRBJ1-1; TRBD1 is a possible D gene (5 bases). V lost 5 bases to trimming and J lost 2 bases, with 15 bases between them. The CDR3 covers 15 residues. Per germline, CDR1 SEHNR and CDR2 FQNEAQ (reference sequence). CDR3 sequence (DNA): TGTGCCAGCAGCCGATCGGGACCACACAACACTGAAGCTTTCTTT. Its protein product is CASSRSGPHNTEAFF. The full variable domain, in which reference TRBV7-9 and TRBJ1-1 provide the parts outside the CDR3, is DTGVSQNPRHKITKRGQNVTFRCDPISEHNRLYWYRQTLGQGPEFLTYFQNEAQLEKSRLLSDRFSAERPKGSFSTLEIQRTEQGDSAMYLCASSRSGPHNTEAFFGQGTRLTVV.

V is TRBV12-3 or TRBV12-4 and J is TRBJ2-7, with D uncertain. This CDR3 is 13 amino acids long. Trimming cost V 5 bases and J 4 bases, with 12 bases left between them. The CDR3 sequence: CASSPSSEYEQYF. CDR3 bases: TGTGCCAGCAGTCCCTCGTCCGAGTACGAGCAGTACTTC.

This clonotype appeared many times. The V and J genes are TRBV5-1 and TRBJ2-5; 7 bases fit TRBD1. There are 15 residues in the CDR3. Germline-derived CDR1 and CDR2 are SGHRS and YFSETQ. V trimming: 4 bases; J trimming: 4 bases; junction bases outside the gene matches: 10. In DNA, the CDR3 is TGCGCCAGCAGCGGAGATACAGGGGTCGTAGAGACCCAGTACTTC. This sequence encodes CASSGDTGVVETQYF.

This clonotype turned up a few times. In DNA, the CDR3 is TGTGCCAGCAGACGAGGACTAGCGGGGACCTACGAGCAGTACTTC. It translates to CASRRGLAGTYEQYF. The genes are TRBV6-1 and TRBJ2-7; TRBD2 aligns across 12 bases. V lost 6 bases and J lost 2; bases outside the gene matches: 5. This CDR3 is built from 15 residues. Germline assignment: CDR1 MNHNS and CDR2 SASEGT.

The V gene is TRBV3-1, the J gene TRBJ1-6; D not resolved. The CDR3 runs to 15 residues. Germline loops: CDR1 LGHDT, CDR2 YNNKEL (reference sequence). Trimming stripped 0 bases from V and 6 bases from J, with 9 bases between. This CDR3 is CASSQDNAGNSPLHF. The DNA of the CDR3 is TGTGCCAGCAGCCAAGATAACGCGGGTAATTCACCCCTCCACTTT.

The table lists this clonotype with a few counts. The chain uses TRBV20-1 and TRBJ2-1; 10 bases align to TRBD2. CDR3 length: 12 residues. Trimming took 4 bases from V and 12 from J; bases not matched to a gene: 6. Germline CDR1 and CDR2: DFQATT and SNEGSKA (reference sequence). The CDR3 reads CSATQLAGRQFF. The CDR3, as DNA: TGCAGTGCTACCCAACTAGCGGGAAGGCAGTTCTTC.

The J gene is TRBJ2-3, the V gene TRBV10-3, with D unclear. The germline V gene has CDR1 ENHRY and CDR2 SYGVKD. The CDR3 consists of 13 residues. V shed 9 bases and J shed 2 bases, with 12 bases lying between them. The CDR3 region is CAISSDPTDTQYF. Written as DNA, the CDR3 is TGTGCCATTTCGAGCGACCCCACAGATACGCAGTATTTT.

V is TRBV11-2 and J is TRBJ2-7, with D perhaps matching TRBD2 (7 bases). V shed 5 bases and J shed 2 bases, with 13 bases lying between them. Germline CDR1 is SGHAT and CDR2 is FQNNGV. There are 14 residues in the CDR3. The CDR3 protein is CASSGAGGPYEQYF. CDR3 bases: TGTGCCAGCAGCGGGGCCGGGGGGCCCTACGAGCAGTACTTC. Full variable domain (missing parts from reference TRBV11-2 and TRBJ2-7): EAGVAQSPRYKIIEKRQSVAFWCNPISGHATLYWYQQILGQGPKLLIQFQNNGVVDDSQLPKDRFSAERLKGVDSTLKIQPAKLEDSAVYLCASSGAGGPYEQYFGPGTRLTVT.

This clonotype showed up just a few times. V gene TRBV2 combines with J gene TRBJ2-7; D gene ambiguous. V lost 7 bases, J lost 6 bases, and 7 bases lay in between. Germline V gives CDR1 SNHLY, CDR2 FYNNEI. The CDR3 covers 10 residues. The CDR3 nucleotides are TGTGCCAGCACTGCTGGCGAGCAGTACTTC. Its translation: CASTAGEQYF.

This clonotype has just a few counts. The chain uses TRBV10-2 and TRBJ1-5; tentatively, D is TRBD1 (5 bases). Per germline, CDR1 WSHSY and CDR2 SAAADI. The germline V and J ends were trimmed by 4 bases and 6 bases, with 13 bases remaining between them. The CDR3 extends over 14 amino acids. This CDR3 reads CASSASGSTQPQHF. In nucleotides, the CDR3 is TGCGCCAGCAGTGCCTCAGGGTCCACTCAGCCCCAGCATTTT.

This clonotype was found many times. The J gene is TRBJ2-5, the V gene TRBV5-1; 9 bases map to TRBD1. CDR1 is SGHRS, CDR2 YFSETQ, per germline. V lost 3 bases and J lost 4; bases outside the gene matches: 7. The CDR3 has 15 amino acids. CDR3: CASSSGTGRAETQYF. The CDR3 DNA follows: TGCGCCAGCAGCTCCGGGACAGGGCGTGCAGAGACCCAGTACTTC.

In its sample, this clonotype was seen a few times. CDR3 residues: CASSLVSKTGELFF. Written as DNA, the CDR3 is TGTGCCAGCAGCTTAGTGTCTAAAACCGGGGAGCTGTTTTTT. The V gene is TRBV7-2, the J gene TRBJ2-2; D is ambiguous. Trimming removed 1 base at V and 5 bases at J, with 8 bases between. CDR3 length equals 14 residues. The V gene's germline CDR1 is SGHTA and CDR2 FQGNSA.

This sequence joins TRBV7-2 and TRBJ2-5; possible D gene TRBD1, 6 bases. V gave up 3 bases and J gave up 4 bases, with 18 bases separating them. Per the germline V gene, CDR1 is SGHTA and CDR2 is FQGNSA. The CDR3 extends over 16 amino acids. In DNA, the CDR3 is TGTGCCAGCAGCTTCGCCCGGACAGATCGAAGAGAGACCCAGTACTTC. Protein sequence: CASSFARTDRRETQYF.

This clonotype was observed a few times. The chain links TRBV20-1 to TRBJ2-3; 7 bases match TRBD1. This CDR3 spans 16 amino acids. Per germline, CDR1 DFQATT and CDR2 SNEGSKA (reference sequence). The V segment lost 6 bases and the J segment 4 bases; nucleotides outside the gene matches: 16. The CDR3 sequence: CSAGGPGWRVPDTQYF. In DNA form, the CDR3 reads TGCAGTGCAGGGGGCCCGGGTTGGCGGGTTCCAGATACGCAGTATTTT.

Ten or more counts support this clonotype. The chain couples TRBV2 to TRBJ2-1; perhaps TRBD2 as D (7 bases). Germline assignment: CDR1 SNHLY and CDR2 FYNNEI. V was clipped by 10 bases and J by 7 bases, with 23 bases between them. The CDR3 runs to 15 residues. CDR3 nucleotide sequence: TGTGCCACGTTAATAAGGGGGGGGCCGAGTAATGAGCAGTTCTTC. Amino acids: CATLIRGGPSNEQFF.

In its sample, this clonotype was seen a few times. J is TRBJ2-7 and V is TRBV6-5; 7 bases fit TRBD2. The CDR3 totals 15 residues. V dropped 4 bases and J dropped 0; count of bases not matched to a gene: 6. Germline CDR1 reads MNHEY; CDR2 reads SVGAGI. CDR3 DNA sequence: TGTGCCAGCAGTTCCCAGGGAGGGAGCTCCTACGAGCAGTACTTC. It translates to CASSSQGGSSYEQYF.

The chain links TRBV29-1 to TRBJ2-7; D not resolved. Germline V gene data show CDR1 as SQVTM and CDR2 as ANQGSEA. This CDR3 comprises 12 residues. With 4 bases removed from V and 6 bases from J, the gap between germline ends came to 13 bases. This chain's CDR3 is CSVVTSPAEQYF. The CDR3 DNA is TGCAGCGTTGTCACCTCTCCAGCCGAGCAGTACTTC.

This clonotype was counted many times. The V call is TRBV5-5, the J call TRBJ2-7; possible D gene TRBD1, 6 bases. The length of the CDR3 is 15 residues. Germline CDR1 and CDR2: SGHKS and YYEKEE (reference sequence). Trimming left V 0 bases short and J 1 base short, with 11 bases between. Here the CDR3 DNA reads TGTGCCAGCAGCTTGGCTCCAGGGGATTCCTACGAGCAGTACTTC. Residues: CASSLAPGDSYEQYF.

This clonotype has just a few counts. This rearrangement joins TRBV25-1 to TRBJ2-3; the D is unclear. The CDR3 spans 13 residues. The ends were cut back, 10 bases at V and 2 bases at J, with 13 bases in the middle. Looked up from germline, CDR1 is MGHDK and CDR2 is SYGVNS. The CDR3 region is CATSWASTDTQYF. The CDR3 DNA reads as TGTGCCACTAGTTGGGCCTCCACAGATACGCAGTATTTT.

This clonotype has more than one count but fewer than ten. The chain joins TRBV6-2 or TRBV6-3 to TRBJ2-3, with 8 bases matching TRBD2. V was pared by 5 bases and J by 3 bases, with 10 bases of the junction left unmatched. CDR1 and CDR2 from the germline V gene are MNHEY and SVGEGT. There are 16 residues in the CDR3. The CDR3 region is CASSIPSGSLTDTQYF. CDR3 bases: TGTGCCAGCAGTATCCCCAGCGGGAGCTTAACAGATACGCAGTATTTT.

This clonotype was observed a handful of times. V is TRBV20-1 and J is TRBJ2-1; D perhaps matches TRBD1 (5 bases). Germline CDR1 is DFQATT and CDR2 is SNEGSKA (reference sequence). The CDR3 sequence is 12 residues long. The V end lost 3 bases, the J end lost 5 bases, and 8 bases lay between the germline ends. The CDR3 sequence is CSASGQNNEQFF. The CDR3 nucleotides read TGCAGTGCTAGTGGACAAAACAATGAGCAGTTCTTC.

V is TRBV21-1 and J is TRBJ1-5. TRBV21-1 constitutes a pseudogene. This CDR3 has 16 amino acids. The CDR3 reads CASSNRSGGCNQPQHF. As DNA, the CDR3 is TGTGCCAGCAGCAATAGGAGCGGGGGTTGCAATCAGCCCCAGCATTTT.

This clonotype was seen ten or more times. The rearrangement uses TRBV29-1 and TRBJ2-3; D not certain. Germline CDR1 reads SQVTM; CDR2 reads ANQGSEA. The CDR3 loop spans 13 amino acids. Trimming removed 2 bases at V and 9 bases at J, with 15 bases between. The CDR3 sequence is CSVEWQTSDTQYF. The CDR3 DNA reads TGCAGCGTTGAATGGCAAACCTCCGACACGCAGTATTTT.

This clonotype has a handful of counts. Here the CDR3 DNA reads TGTGCCAGCAGCTTGGGGCTAGCGGGAGGCGTTGAGCAGTTCTTC. This codes for CASSLGLAGGVEQFF. V usage is TRBV7-2 and J usage is TRBJ2-1; TRBD2 matches at 11 bases. The V and J ends lost 3 bases and 9 bases, in that order; junction bases with no gene match: 7. Looked up from germline, CDR1 is SGHTA and CDR2 is FQGNSA. This CDR3 spans 15 amino acids. Looking up the rest from reference TRBV7-2 and TRBJ2-1 gives the full variable domain: GAGVSQSPSNKVTEKGKDVELRCDPISGHTALYWYRQSLGQGLEFLIYFQGNSAPDKSGLPSDRFSAERTGGSVSTLTIQRTQQEDSAVYLCASSLGLAGGVEQFFGPGTRLTVL.

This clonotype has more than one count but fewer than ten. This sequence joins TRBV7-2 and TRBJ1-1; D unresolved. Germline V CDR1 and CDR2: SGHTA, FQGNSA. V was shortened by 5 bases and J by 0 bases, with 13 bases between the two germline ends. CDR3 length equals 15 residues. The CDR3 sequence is CASSSQVSMNTEAFF. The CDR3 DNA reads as TGTGCCAGCAGCAGCCAGGTGTCCATGAACACTGAAGCTTTCTTT.

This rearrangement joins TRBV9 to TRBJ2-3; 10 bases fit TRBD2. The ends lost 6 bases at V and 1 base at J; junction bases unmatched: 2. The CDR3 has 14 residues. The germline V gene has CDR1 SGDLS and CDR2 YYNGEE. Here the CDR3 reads CASTTSGGTDTQYF. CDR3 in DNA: TGTGCCAGCACCACTAGCGGGGGCACAGATACGCAGTATTTT.

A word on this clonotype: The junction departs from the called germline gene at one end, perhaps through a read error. CDR3 residues: CSAPLGARYEQNF. CDR3 DNA: TGCAGTGCCCCCTTAGGGGCGCGCTACGAGCAGAACTTC. This chain joins TRBV20-1 and TRBJ2-7; D is possibly TRBD1 (5 bases). The length of the CDR3 is 13 residues. The germline CDR1 and CDR2 sequences are DFQATT and SNEGSKA (reference sequence).

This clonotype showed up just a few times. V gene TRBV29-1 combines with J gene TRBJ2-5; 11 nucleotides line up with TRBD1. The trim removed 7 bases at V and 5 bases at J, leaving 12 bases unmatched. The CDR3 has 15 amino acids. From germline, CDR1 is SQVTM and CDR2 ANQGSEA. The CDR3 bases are TGCAGCGCCGGACTAGGGACAGGGGGTCAGGAGACCCAGTACTTC. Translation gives CSAGLGTGGQETQYF.

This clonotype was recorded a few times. CDR3 region: CASSLEDATNEQFF. The DNA for the CDR3 is TGCGCCAGCAGCTTGGAGGACGCCACCAATGAGCAGTTCTTC. V gene TRBV5-1 combines with J gene TRBJ2-1; D gene uncertain. Between the trimmed V and J ends, which lost 0 bases and 6 bases, there was a span of 10 bases. This CDR3 has 14 amino acids. Germline V gene data show CDR1 as SGHRS and CDR2 as YFSETQ.

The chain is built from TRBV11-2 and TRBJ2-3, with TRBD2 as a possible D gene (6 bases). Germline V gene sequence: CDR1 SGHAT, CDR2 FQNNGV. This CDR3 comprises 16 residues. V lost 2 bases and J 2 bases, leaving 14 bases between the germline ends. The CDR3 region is CASSLIKRVHTDTQYF. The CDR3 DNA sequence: TGTGCCAGCAGCTTAATTAAGCGGGTACACACAGATACGCAGTATTTT.